This entry describes one T cell receptor (beta chain). This sample was included in a study of CD8+ T cells in alopecia areata. Sequencing templates came from extracted RNA that was reverse transcribed into cDNA. Repertoires were generated with immunoSEQ multiplex PCR, while TCRdb's copy carries only in-frame clones and drops some. The repertoire has roughly 130,000 clones, around three fifths of them found once; the top ten carry less than 5.5%. Trimming took 7 bases from V and 6 from J, leaving 12 bases between them. CDR3 length: 13 amino acids. Germline V lookup: CDR1 MNHEY, CDR2 SVGAGI. The specimen was CD4+ T cells sorted from blood, collected at week 0. The chain combines TRBV6-5 with TRBJ2-2; no reliable D call. The clonotype comes from a human donor with alopecia areata. CDR3 nucleotide sequence: TGTGCCAGCACCGTCACTGCCTCCGGGGAGCTGTTTTTT. Amino acids: CASTVTASGELFF.